These 9 T cell receptor beta chains share one sample of origin, sequenced in a study of cytomegalovirus exposure and HLA in healthy donors. The PCR employed 60 Vbeta primers together with 13 Jbeta primers. Sequencing used immunoSEQ multiplex PCR; TCRdb keeps in-frame clones, though not all of them. The top ten clones hold approximately 10% of a sample with 100,000 to 150,000 clones, around 73% of them seen once. The sample consisted of PBMCs. The receptors were sampled from a man aged 25 to 40 in good health and CMV-seropositive.

The chain combines TRBV10-3 with TRBJ2-3, with D possibly matching TRBD1 (5 bases). This CDR3 comprises 14 residues. Between the trimmed V and J ends, which lost 3 bases and 2 bases, there was a span of 9 bases. CDR1 and CDR2 (germline): ENHRY, SYGVKD. CDR3 sequence reads: CAISERQNTDTQYF. The CDR3 bases are TGTGCCATCAGTGAAAGACAGAACACAGATACGCAGTATTTT.

J is TRBJ2-5 and V is TRBV11-1, with TRBD2 matching 12 bases. In germline, CDR1 is SGHAT, CDR2 FQDESV (reference sequence). The CDR3 length is 14 residues. V lost 3 bases and J lost 5; bases outside the gene matches: 1. CDR3 in DNA: TGTGCCAGCAGCTTTACTAGCGGGAGGGAGACCCAGTACTTC. Encoded protein: CASSFTSGRETQYF. Full variable domain (missing parts from reference TRBV11-1 and TRBJ2-5): EAEVAQSPRYKITEKSQAVAFWCDPISGHATLYWYRQILGQGPELLVQFQDESVVDDSQLPKDRFSAERLKGVDSTLKIQPAELGDSAMYLCASSFTSGRETQYFGPGTRLLVL.

V is TRBV10-3 and J is TRBJ2-3, with 10 positions matching TRBD2. This CDR3 spans 18 amino acids. In germline, CDR1 is ENHRY, CDR2 SYGVKD. The ends lost 0 bases at V and 1 base at J; junction bases unmatched: 7. The CDR3 spells CAISESRTSGRRTDTQYF. For the CDR3, the DNA is TGTGCCATCAGTGAGTCTAGGACTAGCGGACGTCGCACAGATACGCAGTATTTT.

The V call is TRBV7-8, the J call TRBJ2-7; TRBD1 is a possible D gene (7 bases). The CDR3 spans 15 residues. V dropped 7 bases and J dropped 0 bases, with 16 bases sitting between them. The germline V gene has CDR1 SGHVS and CDR2 FQNEAQ. The CDR3 DNA sequence: TGTGCCAGCACCGTGCAGGGGGGCGTCTCCTACGAGCAGTACTTC. It specifies CASTVQGGVSYEQYF.

The V gene is TRBV5-8, the J gene TRBJ1-1; 7 bases agree with TRBD1. V gave up 2 bases and J gave up 1 base; unmatched junction bases: 5. The germline gives CDR1 SGHTS, CDR2 YDEGEE. This CDR3 is 15 amino acids long. The CDR3, as DNA: TGTGCCAGCAGCTTAACCTACAGGGGGAACACTGAAGCTTTCTTT. Translating gives CASSLTYRGNTEAFF.

The V gene is TRBV27, the J gene TRBJ1-1; no reliable D call. The length of the CDR3 is 13 residues. Germline-derived CDR1 and CDR2 are MNHEY and SMNVEV (reference sequence). Deletions cut 4 bases from V and 7 bases from J, with 13 bases between. The CDR3 spells CASSSPLQREAFF. CDR3 bases: TGTGCCAGCAGTTCCCCTTTGCAGCGTGAAGCTTTCTTT.

This clone came up once. The chain recombines TRBV6-1 with TRBJ1-1, with a weak D call TRBD1 (6 bases). Germline V gives CDR1 MNHNS, CDR2 SASEGT. The CDR3 has 16 residues. Trimming left V 2 bases short and J 0 bases short, with 13 bases between. The CDR3 sequence: CASSEREQGMNTEAFF. DNA for the CDR3: TGTGCCAGCAGTGAAAGGGAGCAGGGGATGAACACTGAAGCTTTCTTT.

The chain employs TRBV29-1 and TRBJ1-1; TRBD1 matches at 9 bases. Germline values: CDR1 SQVTM, CDR2 ANQGSEA. J was trimmed by 6 bases and V by 6 bases; bases with no gene match: 11. This CDR3 is 14 amino acids long. CDR3 protein: CSVTETGGFSEAFF. CDR3 sequence (DNA): TGCAGCGTAACCGAGACAGGGGGATTTTCTGAAGCTTTCTTT.

V gene TRBV5-1 combines with J gene TRBJ2-1, with 14 bases fitting TRBD2. This CDR3 contains 15 residues. Germline V lookup: CDR1 SGHRS, CDR2 YFSETQ. The V gene end was trimmed by 5 bases and the J gene end by 8 bases; junction bases not matched to a gene: 6. CDR3 nucleotide sequence: TGCGCCAGCAGGGGGACTAGCGGGAGTTTAGATGAGCAGTTCTTC. Its protein is CASRGTSGSLDEQFF.